These 31 T cell receptor beta chains were sequenced from one sample in a study of cytomegalovirus exposure and HLA in healthy donors. Sequencing was performed with immunoSEQ multiplex PCR; in TCRdb, only in-frame clones are kept and a portion is missing. Of 150,000 to 250,000 clones detected, roughly 81% appear once; the ten largest clones hold around 1.2%. Sequenced: PBMCs. The receptors here all came from a woman in her 30s in good health and CMV-seronegative.

The chain recombines TRBV5-4 with TRBJ1-2; TRBD1 matches at 8 bases. V gave up 2 bases and J gave up 4 bases; unmatched junction bases: 7. The CDR3 consists of 15 residues. The germline V gene has CDR1 SGHNT and CDR2 YYREEE (reference sequence). CDR3 residues: CASSFRTGPLYGYTF. The CDR3, as DNA: TGTGCCAGCAGCTTTAGGACAGGGCCCCTCTATGGCTACACCTTC. Based on the CDR3 plus reference TRBV5-4 and TRBJ1-2, the full variable domain is ETGVTQSPTHLIKTRGQQVTLRCSSQSGHNTVSWYQQALGQGPQFIFQYYREEENGRGNFPPRFSGLQFPNYSSELNVNALELDDSALYLCASSFRTGPLYGYTFGSGTRLTVV.

The genes are TRBV4-2 and TRBJ2-3, with 15 bases aligning to TRBD2. Trimming cost V 4 bases and J 0 bases; bases outside gene matches: 5. There are 18 residues in the CDR3. Germline lookup yields CDR1 LGHNA and CDR2 YNFKEQ. CDR3 DNA: TGTGCCAGCAGCCGTGGGACTAGCGGGAGGTCAAGCACAGATACGCAGTATTTT. Translated, it gives CASSRGTSGRSSTDTQYF.

This clone was observed a few times. This rearrangement joins TRBV27 to TRBJ2-7; no clear D. The ends were cut back, 6 bases at V and 5 bases at J, with 11 bases in the middle. This CDR3 comprises 12 residues. Germline V lookup: CDR1 MNHEY, CDR2 SMNVEV (reference sequence). The CDR3 DNA is TGTGCCAGCAGCATGGGCAGTCACGAGCAGTACTTC. This translates into CASSMGSHEQYF.

V and J are TRBV9 and TRBJ2-7; perhaps TRBD1 as D (6 bases). CDR3 length equals 13 residues. With 4 bases removed from V and 11 bases from J, the gap between germline ends came to 19 bases. CDR1 is SGDLS, CDR2 YYNGEE, per germline. The CDR3 nucleotides read TGTGCCAGCAGCACGTCCGGTAAGGGGGTTGAGTACTTC. Its translation: CASSTSGKGVEYF.

This chain connects TRBV4-1 to TRBJ2-3, with D unresolved. The germline V gene has CDR1 MGHRA and CDR2 YSYEKL. Trimming stripped 7 bases from V and 6 bases from J, with 17 bases between. The CDR3 covers 14 residues. The CDR3 DNA is TGCGCCAGCATGGCTTATGATTATCGCGATACGCAGTATTTT. Its translation: CASMAYDYRDTQYF.

This rearrangement joins TRBV5-6 to TRBJ2-3, with D perhaps matching TRBD2 (7 bases). The V gene's germline CDR1 is SGHDT and CDR2 YYEEEE. V lost 9 bases to trimming and J lost 2 bases, with 16 bases between them. This CDR3 contains 14 residues. The CDR3 protein is CATRGRGTTDTQYF. CDR3 DNA sequence: TGTGCCACCCGGGGGCGGGGGACCACAGATACGCAGTATTTT.

The chain's CDR3 is CASSRGLKETQYF. The CDR3 nucleotides read TGTGCCAGCAGCCGAGGACTGAAAGAGACCCAGTACTTC. The chain uses TRBV7-2 and TRBJ2-5, with D maybe TRBD2 (5 bases). This CDR3 has 13 residues. V was trimmed by 5 bases and J by 3 bases, leaving 10 bases between them. The germline V gene encodes CDR1 SGHTA and CDR2 FQGNSA.

V and J are TRBV5-1 and TRBJ2-5; 8 positions match TRBD1. Per germline, CDR1 SGHRS and CDR2 YFSETQ. The CDR3 is 17 residues long. J was trimmed by 5 bases and V by 2 bases; bases with no gene match: 14. In nucleotides, the CDR3 is TGCGCCAGCAGCTTTCTAACCATGACAGGGGTAGGCGAGACCCAGTACTTC. Protein product: CASSFLTMTGVGETQYF.

The V gene is TRBV6-5, the J gene TRBJ2-7; the D is unclear. Trimming left V 11 bases short and J 0 bases short, with 11 bases between. The V gene's germline CDR1 is MNHEY and CDR2 SVGAGI. The CDR3 has 12 residues. In nucleotides, the CDR3 is TGTGCCGTCGGTAGCACCTCCTACGAGCAGTACTTC. This sequence encodes CAVGSTSYEQYF.

J is TRBJ2-7 and V is TRBV11-2; 7 nucleotides match TRBD1. Germline loops: CDR1 SGHAT, CDR2 FQNNGV. CDR3 length: 14 residues. V lost 5 bases, J lost 3 bases, and 7 bases stayed unmatched. In DNA, the CDR3 is TGTGCCAGCAGCACGACAGGGATCTACTACGAGCAGTACTTC. Translated: CASSTTGIYYEQYF. Complete variable domain (other parts from reference TRBV11-2 and TRBJ2-7): EAGVAQSPRYKIIEKRQSVAFWCNPISGHATLYWYQQILGQGPKLLIQFQNNGVVDDSQLPKDRFSAERLKGVDSTLKIQPAKLEDSAVYLCASSTTGIYYEQYFGPGTRLTVT.

This chain uses TRBV19 with TRBJ2-2, with 11 positions matching TRBD2. The CDR3 covers 16 residues. Germline V gene sequence: CDR1 LNHDA, CDR2 SQIVND (reference sequence). With 4 bases clipped from V and 8 bases from J, the junction kept 9 bases outside the gene matches. DNA for the CDR3: TGTGCCAGTAGTAGCCCGCCGGGACTAGCGGTAGGGGAGCTGTTTTTT. Translation gives CASSSPPGLAVGELFF.

This clone has a handful of counts. This rearrangement joins TRBV5-1 to TRBJ1-3, with TRBD1 identical over 9 bases. The V segment lost 4 bases and the J segment 4 bases; nucleotides outside the gene matches: 6. The CDR3 is 15 residues long. Germline CDR1 and CDR2: SGHRS and YFSETQ. CDR3 loop: CASSTGGTGGNTIYF. As DNA, the CDR3 is TGCGCCAGCAGCACCGGCGGGACAGGGGGAAACACCATATATTTT. Full variable domain (missing parts from reference TRBV5-1 and TRBJ1-3): KAGVTQTPRYLIKTRGQQVTLSCSPISGHRSVSWYQQTPGQGLQFLFEYFSETQRNKGNFPGRFSGRQFSNSRSEMNVSTLELGDSALYLCASSTGGTGGNTIYFGEGSWLTVV.

The chain has TRBV7-2 and TRBJ2-3, with a tentative D call TRBD2 (6 bases). CDR3 length equals 15 residues. The V end was cut by 1 base, the J end by 4 bases, with 12 bases between. CDR1 SGHTA and CDR2 FQGNSA come from the germline V gene. CDR3 region: CASSLGGGEADTQYF. CDR3 bases: TGTGCCAGCAGCTTAGGAGGCGGGGAGGCAGATACGCAGTATTTT.

The J gene is TRBJ2-7, the V gene TRBV6-5; 7 bases are shared with TRBD1. CDR1 and CDR2 from the germline V gene are MNHEY and SVGAGI. This CDR3 spans 14 amino acids. J lost 5 bases, V lost 2 bases, and 6 bases had no gene match. CDR3 sequence reads: CASSYGTAVNEQYF. The CDR3 bases are TGTGCCAGCAGTTACGGGACAGCGGTCAACGAGCAGTACTTC.

This chain joins TRBV12-2 and TRBJ1-1; TRBD1, as called in the table, went unchecked against the DNA. TRBV12-2 is given as a pseudogene. This CDR3 is built from 17 residues. CDR3 bases: TGTGCAAGTCGCTTACCGATCAGGGCGTTCGTGAACACTGAAGCTTTCTTT. Protein: CASRLPIRAFVNTEAFF.

This chain links TRBV6-5 with TRBJ2-7, with 8 bases identical to TRBD1. The germline CDR1 and CDR2 sequences are MNHEY and SVGAGI. V lost 6 bases to trimming and J lost 7 bases; unmatched junction nucleotides: 14. This CDR3 has 15 residues. The CDR3 sequence: CASRTPGTGGEEQYF. The CDR3 nucleotides read TGTGCCAGCAGGACTCCCGGGACAGGCGGAGAGGAGCAGTACTTC.

The chain carries TRBV7-6 and TRBJ2-5; 12 nucleotides agree with TRBD2. Germline V gene data show CDR1 as SGHVS and CDR2 as FNYEAQ. The CDR3 has 18 amino acids. Trimming at V came to 1 base and at J to 1 base, leaving 7 bases not matched to a gene. DNA of the CDR3: TGTGCCAGCAGCTTAGAACTAGCGGGGGGCCTATCCCAAGAGACCCAGTACTTC. Translating it yields CASSLELAGGLSQETQYF.

The rearrangement joins TRBV19 to TRBJ2-4, with 9 nucleotides matching TRBD2. The germline gives CDR1 LNHDA, CDR2 SQIVND (reference sequence). CDR3 length: 15 residues. The V and J ends lost 5 bases and 7 bases, in that order; junction bases with no gene match: 9. The CDR3 here is CASSPQAGGPNIQYF. In DNA form, the CDR3 reads TGTGCCAGTAGTCCCCAGGCGGGAGGGCCGAACATTCAGTACTTC.

The CDR3 DNA reads as TGTGCCAGCAGCAATAACAGGGGGCTGAACACTGAAGCTTTCTTT. As protein: CASSNNRGLNTEAFF. This sequence joins TRBV11-2 and TRBJ1-1, with 9 bases identical to TRBD1. Germline CDR1 and CDR2: SGHAT and FQNNGV. The CDR3 consists of 15 residues. Germline trimming cut 5 bases from V and 0 bases from J; bases unmatched to any gene: 4.

The rearrangement joins TRBV5-1 to TRBJ1-2; D call uncertain. The CDR3 totals 13 residues. Per the germline V gene, CDR1 is SGHRS and CDR2 is YFSETQ. Between the trimmed V and J ends, which lost 0 bases and 3 bases, there was a span of 6 bases. The CDR3 sequence is CASSLGHDYGYTF. Here the CDR3 DNA reads TGCGCCAGCAGCTTGGGACACGACTATGGCTACACCTTC.

V gene TRBV2 combines with J gene TRBJ1-1; no clear D. The V and J ends lost 7 bases and 10 bases respectively, with 19 bases between them. Germline V gene sequence: CDR1 SNHLY, CDR2 FYNNEI. The CDR3 extends over 13 amino acids. The CDR3 reads CASIFTEGWGAFF. DNA of the CDR3: TGTGCCAGCATTTTTACTGAGGGATGGGGAGCTTTCTTT.

This clone was detected a few times. V and J are TRBV29-1 and TRBJ1-2, with no clear D. CDR3 length: 11 amino acids. V was pared by 6 bases and J by 4 bases, with 9 bases between. Looked up from germline, CDR1 is SQVTM and CDR2 is ANQGSEA. As DNA, the CDR3 is TGCAGCGTCCCAACAGTCTATGGCTACACCTTC. Residues: CSVPTVYGYTF.

V and J are TRBV27 and TRBJ2-7; TRBD1 aligns across 7 bases. The CDR3 loop spans 13 amino acids. Germline trimming cut 4 bases from V and 3 bases from J; bases unmatched to any gene: 3. Germline V lookup: CDR1 MNHEY, CDR2 SMNVEV (reference sequence). The CDR3 coding sequence is TGTGCCAGCAGTTCGACAGGGTTCTACGAGCAGTACTTC. Translation: CASSSTGFYEQYF.

The rearrangement joins TRBV30 to TRBJ2-5; the match to TRBD2 covers 8 bases. Unmatched junction bases numbered 4, after V lost 3 bases and J lost 7 bases. This CDR3 is 12 amino acids long. The germline gives CDR1 GTSNPN, CDR2 SVGIG (reference sequence). Written as DNA, the CDR3 is TGTGCCTGGAGAGGGAGCGGGAGGACCCAGTACTTC. Its translation: CAWRGSGRTQYF.

This clone was seen more than once but under ten times. The chain carries TRBV28 and TRBJ1-2; perhaps TRBD1 as D (5 bases). V was pared by 10 bases and J by 6 bases, with 18 bases between. The CDR3 contains 13 residues. CDR1 is MDHEN, CDR2 SYDVKM, per germline. The CDR3 DNA is TGTGCCACCTCTATCCCAGGGCGGAATGGCTACACCTTC. This encodes CATSIPGRNGYTF.

DNA of the CDR3: TGCGCCAGCAGCCAAGCGGGAAGGGCCATTGGAGACGAGCAGTACTTC. Residues: CASSQAGRAIGDEQYF. V gene TRBV5-1 combines with J gene TRBJ2-7; 7 bases agree with TRBD2. After removal of 4 bases from V and 5 bases from J, the junction contained 15 bases not matched to a gene. Per the germline V gene, CDR1 is SGHRS and CDR2 is YFSETQ. This CDR3 has 16 residues.

This clone has a single count. The rearrangement joins TRBV18 to TRBJ1-5, with D perhaps matching TRBD1 (5 bases). Trimming shortened V by 2 bases and J by 9 bases, and 20 bases separated the two germline ends. Germline V lookup: CDR1 KGHSH, CDR2 LQKENI. This CDR3 contains 16 residues. The CDR3 reads CASSPGKGHDLGPQHF. The CDR3 nucleotides are TGTGCCAGCTCACCAGGGAAGGGGCATGACCTGGGGCCCCAGCATTTT.

This clone was picked up one time. CDR3 nucleotides: TGTGCCAGCAGCTTAGTGATTAACGCGGGGGCTTTCAATGAGCAGTTCTTC. Translating gives CASSLVINAGAFNEQFF. The V and J genes are TRBV11-3 and TRBJ2-1, with D tentatively TRBD2 (7 bases). There are 17 residues in the CDR3. V lost 1 base and J lost 6, with 19 bases in between. Germline values: CDR1 SGHNT, CDR2 YENEEA.

There are a few counts of this clone. The chain joins TRBV7-9 to TRBJ1-2; a weak D match, TRBD1 (5 bases). The germline V gene has CDR1 SEHNR and CDR2 FQNEAQ (reference sequence). The CDR3 sequence is 12 residues long. V lost 3 bases and J lost 4, with 6 bases in between. The CDR3 DNA reads as TGTGCCAGCAGCTTCAGGGCCTATGGCTACACCTTC. This sequence encodes CASSFRAYGYTF.

The chain employs TRBV21-1 and TRBJ1-1; TRBD1 reflects the table's D call only, with no check against the DNA. TRBV21-1 is noted as a pseudogene. The CDR3 spans 14 residues. CDR3 loop: CASSKDRVNTEAFF. DNA for the CDR3: TGTGCCAGCAGCAAAGACAGGGTAAACACTGAAGCTTTCTTT.

The V gene is TRBV7-2, the J gene TRBJ2-3; TRBD1 is a possible D gene (5 bases). V was trimmed by 4 bases and J by 1 base, leaving 15 bases between them. This CDR3 has 16 residues. Germline CDR1 reads SGHTA; CDR2 reads FQGNSA. Here the CDR3 reads CASSSSRQSGTDTQYF. In nucleotides, the CDR3 is TGTGCCAGCAGCTCTTCTCGACAGTCCGGCACAGATACGCAGTATTTT.